Here is one T cell receptor (beta chain) with its context. Its antigen remains unknown. This entry is derived from a study of Ad26.COV2.S vaccination and SARS-CoV-2 variants. For the study at large: Trial arm assignment for the donor was COV1001 Ad26.COV2.S. Administration of Ad26.COV2.S was intramuscular, either once or twice 56 days apart. Overall study findings and caveats: After vaccination, reports described spike-specific CD8+ and CD4+ T cell responses as showing substantial breadth.

The germline gives CDR1 SGHRS, CDR2 YFSETQ. The CDR3 is 13 residues long. Trimming stripped 4 bases from V and 7 bases from J, with 11 bases between. The protocol was immunoSEQ multiplex PCR, while the TCRdb copy is restricted to in-frame clones and leaves out a portion. This table has hundreds of thousands of clones, roughly 90% appearing once. Treatment here: 15 to 20 received Ad26.COV2.S at low or high dose, single or two shots; about five received placebo; per-sample allocation not given. Day 63 following the first vaccine or placebo injection was when the samples were taken. Participants' vaccine, an Ad26 vector, delivered Wuhan-strain SARS-CoV-2 spike.

V usage is TRBV5-1 and J usage is TRBJ2-2; maybe TRBD2 (5 bases). The sample was peripheral blood, taken in a trial of Ad26.COV2.S vaccine versus placebo. This TCR was sampled from a person aged 18 to 65 who received the Ad26.COV2.S COVID-19 vaccine or a placebo. The CDR3 here is CASSLIASGELFF. The CDR3, as DNA: TGCGCCAGCAGCCTCATAGCGAGCGGGGAGCTGTTTTTT.